This is a list of T cell receptor beta chains from one sample in a study of vaccination and CD4 T cells after COVID-19. Their specific antigens are unknown. TCRdb processed the PCR reads anew with MiXCR; each CDR3 protein has one entry. The sample yields over 14,000 distinct CDR3 sequences, 30% to 35% seen once. Specimen: CD4+ T cells from blood, cultured in vitro, collected after SARS-CoV-2 vaccination. Every receptor here comes from a human donor who had recovered from COVID-19. Both conserved end residues are trimmed from each CDR3. D genes are given only for firm matches.

v_gene: TRBV29-1
j_gene: TRBJ1-2
d_gene: .
CDR3aa: SAPGARDGYT

v_gene: TRBV6-1
j_gene: TRBJ2-3
d_gene: .
CDR3aa: ASSPLGQNTDTQY

v_gene: TRBV28
j_gene: TRBJ1-2
d_gene: .
CDR3aa: ASSDYGRTSGGYGYT

v_gene: TRBV14
j_gene: TRBJ2-7
d_gene: TRBD2
CDR3aa: ASSDGLAGHEQY

v_gene: TRBV6-1
j_gene: TRBJ2-6
d_gene: .
CDR3aa: ASQGTGANVLT

v_gene: TRBV7-9
j_gene: TRBJ1-1
d_gene: .
CDR3aa: ASSSWKANTEAF

v_gene: TRBV28
j_gene: TRBJ2-3
d_gene: .
CDR3aa: ASSNGGKRTDTQY

v_gene: TRBV24-1
j_gene: TRBJ1-2
d_gene: .
CDR3aa: ATRQNGYGYT

v_gene: TRBV21-1
j_gene: TRBJ2-1
d_gene: .
CDR3aa: ASSTRTSGIGEQF

v_gene: TRBV11-1
j_gene: TRBJ2-7
d_gene: .
CDR3aa: ASSLGSGRAHEQY

v_gene: TRBV4-1
j_gene: TRBJ2-7
d_gene: TRBD1
CDR3aa: ASSFTAGQASYEQY

v_gene: TRBV20-1
j_gene: TRBJ1-1
d_gene: .
CDR3aa: SARDFPPGVVNTEAF